One sample yielded the 14 T cell receptor beta chains listed below, sequenced in a study of T cell responses to AZD1222 COVID-19 vaccine. The method was immunoSEQ multiplex PCR; TCRdb's version includes in-frame clones alone and lacks a portion of them. There are about 100,000 clones in the sample; roughly nine tenths occur only once, and about 8.3% lies in the top ten. The source was peripheral blood, collected 28 days after the second AZD1222 dose. The receptors derive from an adult who received the AZD1222 COVID-19 vaccine.

The V call is TRBV20-1, the J call TRBJ2-7, with unresolved D. The CDR3 runs 11 residues. CDR1 is DFQATT, CDR2 SNEGSKA, per germline (reference sequence). Deletions cut 3 bases from V and 4 bases from J, with 7 bases between. The DNA of the CDR3 is TGCAGTGCTAGGGAATATTACGAGCAGTACTTC. This encodes CSAREYYEQYF.

This chain joins TRBV28 and TRBJ2-7; TRBD2 might be the D (6 bases). The CDR3 totals 15 residues. CDR1 is MDHEN and CDR2 is SYDVKM in the germline V gene. Trimming cost V 5 bases and J 2 bases, with 16 bases left between them. DNA of the CDR3: TGTGCCAGCAGTCCTCCTAGCGCCCTTCCCTACGAGCAGTACTTC. It codes for CASSPPSALPYEQYF.

The chain joins TRBV10-3 to TRBJ1-1, with 9 positions matching TRBD1. The CDR3 is made up of 19 amino acids. V lost 6 bases and J lost 0; bases outside the gene matches: 17. Germline V gene lookup returns CDR1 ENHRY and CDR2 SYGVKD. The CDR3 DNA follows: TGTGCCATCAGGGGGGGACAGGGCACTTCAAGGGAAATGAACACTGAAGCTTTCTTT. It is translated as CAIRGGQGTSREMNTEAFF.

In this sample, this clone turned up a few times. This CDR3 is CASSQSSPSHVQETQYF. CDR3 in DNA: TGCGCCAGCAGCCAATCTAGTCCCTCCCACGTCCAAGAGACCCAGTACTTC. The chain employs TRBV4-1 and TRBJ2-5; no firm D call. Germline CDR1 reads MGHRA; CDR2 reads YSYEKL. This CDR3 is built from 17 residues. Trimming removed 2 bases at V and 1 base at J, with 17 bases between.

The chain uses TRBV6-5 and TRBJ2-7; D may be TRBD2 (6 bases). Trimming took off 11 bases at V and 4 bases at J, with 18 bases between the two ends. Germline loops: CDR1 MNHEY, CDR2 SVGAGI. This CDR3 comprises 13 residues. This CDR3 is CAAHSGASYEQYF. The CDR3 coding sequence is TGTGCCGCCCATAGCGGAGCCTCTTACGAGCAGTACTTC.

V and J are TRBV10-1 and TRBJ1-1, with a tentative D call TRBD1 (5 bases). Trimming left V 2 bases short and J 1 base short, with 23 bases between. The CDR3 sequence is 19 residues long. Germline V gene lookup returns CDR1 WNHNN and CDR2 SYGVQD (reference sequence). The CDR3 DNA follows: TGCGCCAGCAGTGAGGGGACCTTAACTTTGGGGACGAAGAACACTGAAGCTTTCTTT. It specifies CASSEGTLTLGTKNTEAFF.

This sequence joins TRBV28 and TRBJ2-3; D is unresolved. Germline V gene sequence: CDR1 MDHEN, CDR2 SYDVKM. The CDR3 contains 17 residues. Trimming cost V 6 bases and J 2 bases, with 21 bases left between them. CDR3 loop: CASSSPPLRRYTDTQYF. CDR3 DNA: TGTGCCAGCAGCTCCCCCCCCCTCAGGAGATACACAGATACGCAGTATTTT.

The chain has TRBV28 and TRBJ1-1; 10 nucleotides line up with TRBD1. The germline gives CDR1 MDHEN, CDR2 SYDVKM. The V gene end was trimmed by 4 bases and the J gene end by 1 base; junction bases not matched to a gene: 6. This CDR3 comprises 16 residues. The CDR3 here is CASSSPWDRGNTEAFF. In DNA, the CDR3 is TGTGCCAGCAGTTCACCCTGGGACAGGGGGAACACTGAAGCTTTCTTT.

The chain couples TRBV7-2 to TRBJ1-4, with D hard to call. Trimming stripped 3 bases from V and 0 bases from J, with 8 bases between. Germline V lookup: CDR1 SGHTA, CDR2 FQGNSA. There are 15 residues in the CDR3. The CDR3 spells CASSFGPSTNEKLFF. The CDR3 DNA reads TGTGCCAGCAGCTTTGGGCCATCAACTAATGAAAAACTGTTTTTT.

Here the CDR3 reads CASSETLGTEAFF. The CDR3 bases are TGTGCCAGCAGCGAGACCCTGGGCACTGAAGCTTTCTTT. This rearrangement joins TRBV9 to TRBJ1-1, with no clear D. CDR3 length: 13 residues. Germline CDR1 and CDR2: SGDLS and YYNGEE. Trimming took off 3 bases at V and 4 bases at J, with 10 bases between the two ends.

This clone was detected only once. This chain links TRBV27 with TRBJ2-1; 14 bases map to TRBD2. With V trimmed by 5 bases and J by 0 bases, 6 bases remained unmatched. The germline gives CDR1 MNHEY, CDR2 SMNVEV (reference sequence). This CDR3 contains 18 residues. The CDR3, as DNA: TGTGCCAGCAGTATTGGACTAGCGGGAGGCGGCTCCTACAATGAGCAGTTCTTC. Encoded protein: CASSIGLAGGGSYNEQFF.

This clone has only one observation. This chain links TRBV10-2 with TRBJ2-3, with D possibly TRBD1 on 5 matching bases. The CDR3 has 16 amino acids. CDR1 is WSHSY, CDR2 SAAADI, per germline. The germline V and J ends were trimmed by 1 base and 2 bases, with 13 bases remaining between them. This CDR3 is CASSEWGWSDTDTQYF. The CDR3 DNA sequence: TGCGCCAGCAGTGAGTGGGGCTGGTCGGACACAGATACGCAGTATTTT.

The chain couples TRBV6-2 or TRBV6-3 to TRBJ2-3; 8 positions match TRBD2. Germline CDR1 and CDR2: MNHEY and SVGEGT. Trimming cost V 0 bases and J 0 bases; bases outside gene matches: 2. The CDR3 runs 16 residues. The CDR3 DNA sequence: TGTGCCAGCAGTTACTCTCCTAGCGGGAGCACAGATACGCAGTATTTT. Translation gives CASSYSPSGSTDTQYF.

This chain connects TRBV29-1 to TRBJ2-1; no reliable D call. V lost 0 bases and J 6 bases, leaving 18 bases between the germline ends. From germline, CDR1 is SQVTM and CDR2 ANQGSEA. The CDR3 sequence is 16 residues long. CDR3 DNA sequence: TGCAGCGTTGAAGACCCGTATAACCCTACCGGCAATGAGCAGTTCTTC. This sequence encodes CSVEDPYNPTGNEQFF.